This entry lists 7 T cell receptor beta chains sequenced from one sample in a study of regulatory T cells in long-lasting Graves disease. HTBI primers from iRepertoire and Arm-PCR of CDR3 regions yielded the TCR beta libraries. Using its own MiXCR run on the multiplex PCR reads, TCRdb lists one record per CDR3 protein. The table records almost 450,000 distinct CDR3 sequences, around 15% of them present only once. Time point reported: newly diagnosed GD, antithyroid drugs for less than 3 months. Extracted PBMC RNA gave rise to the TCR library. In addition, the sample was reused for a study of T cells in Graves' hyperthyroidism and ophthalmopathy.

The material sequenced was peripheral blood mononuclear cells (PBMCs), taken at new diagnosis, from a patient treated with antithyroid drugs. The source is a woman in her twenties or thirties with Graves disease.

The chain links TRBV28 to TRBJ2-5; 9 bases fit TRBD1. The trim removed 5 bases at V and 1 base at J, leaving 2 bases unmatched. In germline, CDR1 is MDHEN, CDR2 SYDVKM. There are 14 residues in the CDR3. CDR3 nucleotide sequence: TGTGCCAGCAGTCGACAGGGGGTCCAAGAGACCCAGTACTTC. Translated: CASSRQGVQETQYF.

The CDR3 DNA reads TGTGCCAGCAGGGAGATAGTTGGGCAAGAGACCCAGTACTTC. This encodes CASREIVGQETQYF. The chain is built from TRBV28 and TRBJ2-5, with D hard to call. The germline gives CDR1 MDHEN, CDR2 SYDVKM. Trimming pared 6 bases from V and 2 bases from J, leaving 13 bases between. The CDR3 consists of 14 residues.

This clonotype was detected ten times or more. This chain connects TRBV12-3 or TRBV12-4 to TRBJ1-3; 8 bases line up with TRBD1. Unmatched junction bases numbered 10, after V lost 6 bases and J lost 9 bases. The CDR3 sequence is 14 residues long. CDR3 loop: CASRGQAPFRTIYF. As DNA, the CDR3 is TGTGCCAGCAGGGGACAGGCCCCTTTCCGCACCATATATTTT.

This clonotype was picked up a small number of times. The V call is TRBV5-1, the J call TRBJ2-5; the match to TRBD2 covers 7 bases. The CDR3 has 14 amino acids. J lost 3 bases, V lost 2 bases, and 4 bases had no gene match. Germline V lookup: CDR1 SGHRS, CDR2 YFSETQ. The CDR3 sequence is CASSFPGREETQYF. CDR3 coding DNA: TGCGCCAGCAGCTTCCCAGGGAGGGAAGAGACCCAGTACTTC.

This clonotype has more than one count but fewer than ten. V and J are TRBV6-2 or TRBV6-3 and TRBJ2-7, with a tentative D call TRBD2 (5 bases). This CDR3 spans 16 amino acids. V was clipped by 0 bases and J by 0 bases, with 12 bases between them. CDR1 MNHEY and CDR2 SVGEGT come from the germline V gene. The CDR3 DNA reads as TGTGCCAGCAGTTACTCGAAGAGGGCGGTCTCCTACGAGCAGTACTTC. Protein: CASSYSKRAVSYEQYF.

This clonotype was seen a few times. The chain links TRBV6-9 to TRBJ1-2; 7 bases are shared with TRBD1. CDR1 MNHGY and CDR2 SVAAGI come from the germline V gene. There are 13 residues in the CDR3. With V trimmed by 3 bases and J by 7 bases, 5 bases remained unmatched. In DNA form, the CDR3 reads TGTGCCAGCAGTTACAACAGGGGATCTGGCTACACCTTC. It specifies CASSYNRGSGYTF.

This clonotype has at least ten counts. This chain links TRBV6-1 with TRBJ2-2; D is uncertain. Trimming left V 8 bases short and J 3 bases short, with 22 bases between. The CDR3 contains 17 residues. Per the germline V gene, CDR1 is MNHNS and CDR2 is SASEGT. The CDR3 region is CASATQHRTPDTGELFF. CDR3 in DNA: TGTGCCAGCGCTACTCAGCACCGGACGCCGGACACCGGGGAGCTGTTTTTT.